The clone carrying this T cell receptor (beta chain) was counted only a few times. As yet, its antigen is unknown. This entry comes from a study of T-cell reconstitution after alpha-beta-depleted transplantation in children. Whole-study results and caveats: Several hundred expanded graft clones reportedly gave rise to the alpha-beta T cells present about two months after transplant. From newly produced T cells came most of the T-cell counts and diversity one year after transplant. Some patients owed their high day-60 TCRbeta diversity to surviving recipient T cells and thymic progenitors.

V was pared by 0 bases and J by 1 base, with 3 bases of the junction left unmatched. This CDR3 contains 16 residues. The V gene's germline CDR1 is SGHRS and CDR2 YFSETQ. Researchers prepared the TCRbeta library using unique molecular identifiers, the study reports. TCRdb ran MiXCR on the PCR reads and lists one entry per CDR3 protein. The table shows over 200,000 distinct CDR3 sequences, with about 8.2% occurring only once. The TCR sequence derives from a male patient between 2 and 10 years old who had a stem cell transplant for acute myeloid leukemia, so the T cells may come from the graft donor. The chain uses TRBV5-1 and TRBJ2-5, with 10 bases fitting TRBD1. Sequenced material: PBMCs, mostly from graft donor cells, taken 360 days after TCRalphabeta/CD19-depleted stem cell transplant. CDR3 sequence: CASSLARTGGQETQYF. The CDR3 coding sequence is TGCGCCAGCAGCTTGGCCAGGACAGGGGGCCAAGAGACCCAGTACTTC.